The 17 T cell receptor beta chains below were found in one sample sequenced in a study of blood T cell repertoires in COVID-19. Clones were sequenced by immunoSEQ multiplex PCR, and TCRdb holds only the in-frame ones, with some missing. Found here are about 220,000 clones, 70% to 85% of them singletons; the top ten hold approximately 3.6%. Sequenced input: PBMCs or T cells enriched from blood (not recorded which). The receptors shown here come from an older woman who had recovered from COVID-19.

This clone has just a few counts. The chain links TRBV6-5 to TRBJ2-2, with 10 nucleotides matching TRBD1. This CDR3 is 15 amino acids long. V lost 6 bases to trimming and J lost 5 bases; unmatched junction nucleotides: 6. The germline gives CDR1 MNHEY, CDR2 SVGAGI. CDR3 nucleotides: TGTGCCAGCAGCCTGGACAGGGGGTGGACCGGGGAGCTGTTTTTT. Protein product: CASSLDRGWTGELFF.

This chain connects TRBV20-1 to TRBJ2-1, with TRBD2 identical over 7 bases. The CDR3 is made up of 13 amino acids. Trimming at V came to 3 bases and at J to 8 bases, leaving 7 bases not matched to a gene. The germline CDR1 and CDR2 sequences are DFQATT and SNEGSKA (reference sequence). DNA for the CDR3: TGCAGTGCTAGTCCGGGGGGTAACGATGAGCAGTTCTTC. Amino acid sequence: CSASPGGNDEQFF.

The CDR3 sequence is CASRAPNTEAFF. CDR3 DNA: TGTGCCAGCAGGGCTCCGAACACTGAAGCTTTCTTT. J is TRBJ1-1 and V is TRBV6-5; D ambiguous. The CDR3 covers 12 residues. V dropped 6 bases and J dropped 1 base, with 6 bases sitting between them. Looked up from germline, CDR1 is MNHEY and CDR2 is SVGAGI.

The gene calls are TRBV3-1 (or the pseudogene TRBV3-2) and TRBJ2-5; TRBD1 might be the D (6 bases). CDR3 length equals 14 residues. V was pared by 3 bases and J by 3 bases, with 11 bases between. The germline V gene encodes CDR1 LGHDT and CDR2 YNNKEL (reference sequence). CDR3 sequence reads: CASSHQGSKETQYF. In DNA form, the CDR3 reads TGTGCCAGCAGCCATCAGGGGTCCAAAGAGACCCAGTACTTC.

The chain links TRBV27 to TRBJ1-5; possible D gene TRBD1, 6 bases. Trimming shortened V by 10 bases and J by 1 base, and 14 bases separated the two germline ends. The CDR3 totals 14 residues. The V gene's germline CDR1 is MNHEY and CDR2 SMNVEV (reference sequence). The CDR3 reads CATGSRGSNQPQHF. The CDR3 nucleotides are TGTGCCACCGGGTCCAGGGGAAGCAATCAGCCCCAGCATTTT.

The rearrangement links TRBV27 to TRBJ2-5; D ambiguous. The V end was cut by 3 bases, the J end by 5 bases, with 10 bases between. CDR1 is MNHEY and CDR2 is SMNVEV in the germline V gene (reference sequence). CDR3 size: 13 residues. The CDR3 DNA reads TGTGCCAGCAGTTTTCTAAACCGGGAGACCCAGTACTTC. Translation gives CASSFLNRETQYF.

In nucleotides, the CDR3 is TGTGCCAGCAGCCAACTCGGGATTGTGAATTCACCCCTCCACTTT. It translates to CASSQLGIVNSPLHF. The chain combines TRBV14 with TRBJ1-6; D is unresolved. V lost 2 bases and J lost 7, with 12 bases in between. Germline CDR1 and CDR2: SGHDN and FVKESK. The CDR3 runs to 15 residues. The variable domain in full, completed from reference TRBV14 and TRBJ1-6, reads EAGVTQFPSHSVIEKGQTVTLRCDPISGHDNLYWYRRVMGKEIKFLLHFVKESKQDESGMPNNRFLAERTGGTYSTLKVQPAELEDSGVYFCASSQLGIVNSPLHFGNGTRLTVT.

The chain uses TRBV27 and TRBJ2-1, with 9 bases fitting TRBD1. J lost 3 bases, V lost 5 bases, and 5 bases had no gene match. CDR1 and CDR2 (germline): MNHEY, SMNVEV (reference sequence). The CDR3 runs 15 residues. The chain's CDR3 is CASSAGQGIYNEQFF. The CDR3, as DNA: TGTGCCAGCAGTGCGGGACAGGGAATCTACAATGAGCAGTTCTTC.

The chain uses TRBV11-2 and TRBJ1-6; no definite D call. V dropped 6 bases and J dropped 4 bases, with 7 bases sitting between them. The CDR3 totals 13 residues. Germline-derived CDR1 and CDR2 are SGHAT and FQNNGV. This CDR3 is CASSSLYNSPLHF. The CDR3 coding sequence is TGTGCCAGCAGTTCATTGTATAATTCACCCCTCCACTTT.

This clone was counted ten times or more. V usage is TRBV5-1 and J usage is TRBJ1-1; 7 bases align to TRBD1. Germline V lookup: CDR1 SGHRS, CDR2 YFSETQ. Unmatched junction bases numbered 11, after V lost 1 base and J lost 8 bases. CDR3 length: 15 residues. The CDR3 is CASSLTVGGRGEAFF. The CDR3, as DNA: TGCGCCAGCAGCTTGACTGTAGGGGGCCGGGGGGAAGCTTTCTTT.

This clone was counted a few times. The chain links TRBV2 to TRBJ2-3, with a weak D call TRBD2 (6 bases). V shed 9 bases and J shed 0 bases, with 13 bases lying between them. The germline V gene encodes CDR1 SNHLY and CDR2 FYNNEI. The length of the CDR3 is 14 residues. The CDR3: CARTDYSSTDTQYF. Here the CDR3 DNA reads TGTGCCAGGACGGACTATTCTAGCACAGATACGCAGTATTTT.

The rearrangement links TRBV18 to TRBJ1-1, with TRBD1 matching 7 bases. This CDR3 comprises 18 residues. The V gene's germline CDR1 is KGHSH and CDR2 LQKENI. J lost 0 bases, V lost 5 bases, and 15 bases had no gene match. CDR3 sequence reads: CASSSNPPGQRLNTEAFF. DNA for the CDR3: TGTGCCAGCTCATCAAATCCTCCGGGACAGAGACTGAACACTGAAGCTTTCTTT.

V is TRBV19 and J is TRBJ1-6; 8 positions agree with TRBD1. The CDR3 loop spans 15 amino acids. Germline V CDR1 and CDR2: LNHDA, SQIVND (reference sequence). V shed 6 bases, J shed 9 bases, and the junction held 10 bases outside the gene matches. The DNA of the CDR3 is TGTGCCAGTAGAGGGACAGGATTACATGGTTCACCCCTCCACTTT. As protein: CASRGTGLHGSPLHF.

The chain has TRBV18 and TRBJ2-3; 9 bases are shared with TRBD2. The germline V gene encodes CDR1 KGHSH and CDR2 LQKENI. J gave up 4 bases and V 0 bases, and 2 bases lay outside the gene matches. The length of the CDR3 is 15 residues. CDR3 sequence: CASSPPLAGADTQYF. The CDR3 bases are TGTGCCAGCTCACCACCGTTAGCGGGAGCAGATACGCAGTATTTT.

V is TRBV5-5 and J is TRBJ1-5; tentatively, D is TRBD1 (6 bases). This CDR3 spans 15 amino acids. The germline V gene encodes CDR1 SGHKS and CDR2 YYEKEE (reference sequence). V gave up 0 bases and J gave up 3 bases, with 10 bases separating them. CDR3 residues: CASSLGPGDNQPQHF. In DNA, the CDR3 is TGTGCCAGCAGCTTGGGGCCAGGGGACAATCAGCCCCAGCATTTT.

There are a few counts of this clone. The V gene is TRBV7-2, the J gene TRBJ2-7, with D perhaps matching TRBD1 (6 bases). The CDR3 totals 15 residues. Germline lookup yields CDR1 SGHTA and CDR2 FQGNSA. Trimming left V 5 bases short and J 1 base short, with 15 bases between. The CDR3 DNA reads TGTGCCAGCAGCCCACAGGGTACAAGGTCCTACGAGCAGTACTTC. Translating it yields CASSPQGTRSYEQYF.

The chain is built from TRBV3-1 (or the pseudogene TRBV3-2) and TRBJ1-4; D is unclear. There are 14 residues in the CDR3. The ends were cut back, 1 base at V and 4 bases at J, with 7 bases in the middle. The germline CDR1 and CDR2 sequences are LGHDT and YNNKEL (reference sequence). CDR3 sequence: CASSQGRVNEKLFF. The CDR3 nucleotides are TGTGCCAGCAGCCAAGGGCGGGTTAATGAAAAACTGTTTTTT.